This T cell receptor (beta chain) is drawn from a study of blood T cell repertoires in COVID-19. Study at large: Samples came from the United States, Italy and Spain, spanning acute and convalescent COVID-19. T cells, B-cell-depleted T cells, or PBMCs provided the cDNA or gDNA that served as material.

Assay: immunoSEQ multiplex PCR; the TCRdb copy retains only in-frame clones and omits some. The table includes a few hundred thousand clones, 82% detected once. This CDR3 region has 15 residues. Germline V lookup: CDR1 SGHAT, CDR2 FQNNGV. The ends lost 4 bases at V and 7 bases at J; junction bases unmatched: 4. Patients at the Seattle site were enrolled during active infection and followed longitudinally. V and J are TRBV11-2 and TRBJ2-1; 13 bases map to TRBD2. This TCR derives from a woman older than 75 with COVID-19, enrolled during active disease. Source material: peripheral blood. CDR3 sequence: CASSSSTSGGNEQFF. For the CDR3, the DNA is TGTGCCAGCAGCTCTTCGACTAGCGGGGGGAATGAGCAGTTCTTC. Supplemented by reference TRBV11-2 and TRBJ2-1, the full variable domain reads EAGVAQSPRYKIIEKRQSVAFWCNPISGHATLYWYQQILGQGPKLLIQFQNNGVVDDSQLPKDRFSAERLKGVDSTLKIQPAKLEDSAVYLCASSSSTSGGNEQFFGPGTRLTVL.